The 13 T cell receptor beta chains given below trace back to one sample, sequenced in a study of T cells in Graves' hyperthyroidism and ophthalmopathy. There were TCR beta CDR3 regions amplified from RNA transcripts. HTBI primers were the set used in a first-round RT-PCR of the TCR CDR3. TCRdb passed the multiplex PCR reads through MiXCR, listing each CDR3 protein once. The sample lists roughly 110,000 distinct CDR3 sequences, approximately 16% occurring once. The sample taken for sequencing was blood. These receptors were collected from a woman aged 50 to 60 with Graves' hyperthyroidism.

This clonotype was counted at least ten times. The CDR3 reads CASSWMSYDYQPQHF. CDR3 sequence (DNA): TGTGCCAGCAGTTGGATGTCATACGACTATCAGCCCCAGCATTTT. This rearrangement joins TRBV28 to TRBJ1-5; D is ambiguous. Trimming took off 4 bases at V and 5 bases at J, with 15 bases between the two ends. The germline CDR1 and CDR2 sequences are MDHEN and SYDVKM. The CDR3 runs 15 residues. Full variable domain (rest looked up from reference TRBV28 and TRBJ1-5): DVKVTQSSRYLVKRTGEKVFLECVQDMDHENMFWYRQDPGLGLRLIYFSYDVKMKEKGDIPEGYSVSREKKERFSLILESASTNQTSMYLCASSWMSYDYQPQHFGDGTRLSIL.

This rearrangement joins TRBV12-3 or TRBV12-4 to TRBJ1-1; D ambiguous. This CDR3 region has 15 residues. V lost 0 bases to trimming and J lost 1 base, with 9 bases between them. This CDR3 is CASSLAVTANTEAFF. The CDR3 DNA is TGTGCCAGCAGTTTAGCTGTGACGGCGAACACTGAAGCTTTCTTT.

This clonotype was seen repeatedly, ten times or more. The gene calls are TRBV15 and TRBJ1-6, with TRBD1 as a possible D gene (6 bases). CDR3 length equals 15 residues. Between the trimmed V and J ends, which lost 5 bases and 10 bases, there was a span of 18 bases. Germline V gene sequence: CDR1 LNHNV, CDR2 YYDKDF (reference sequence). CDR3 sequence: CATSAQQGANSPLHF. In DNA form, the CDR3 reads TGTGCCACCAGCGCCCAACAGGGAGCTAACTCACCCCTCCACTTT.

This clonotype occurred many times. This chain uses TRBV24-1 with TRBJ2-1; 13 bases match TRBD2. Losses at the gene ends were 4 bases for V and 5 bases for J; bases not matched to a gene: 7. CDR3 size: 17 residues. Germline lookup yields CDR1 KGHDR and CDR2 SFDVKD. DNA for the CDR3: TGTGCCACCAGTGACACAGGGACTAGCGGGATTAACAATGAGCAGTTCTTC. It encodes CATSDTGTSGINNEQFF.

This clonotype was picked up many times. In nucleotides, the CDR3 is TGTGCCACCAGCAGAGATCCCCGCTATGGCTACACCTTC. As protein: CATSRDPRYGYTF. The chain has TRBV15 and TRBJ1-2; D is unresolved. CDR1 and CDR2 (germline): LNHNV, YYDKDF (reference sequence). The CDR3 contains 13 residues. The V end lost 0 bases, the J end lost 4 bases, and 6 bases lay between the germline ends.

This clonotype came up many times. J is TRBJ2-3 and V is TRBV7-2, with a weak D call TRBD2 (6 bases). The CDR3 totals 15 residues. CDR1 is SGHTA and CDR2 is FQGNSA in the germline V gene. Deletions cut 5 bases from V and 2 bases from J, with 14 bases between. For the CDR3, the DNA is TGTGCCAGCAGCCGGGCGGGGCCACACACAGATACGCAGTATTTT. Amino acid sequence: CASSRAGPHTDTQYF.

This clonotype was detected many times. V is TRBV11-2 and J is TRBJ1-2, with a possible D match to TRBD1 (5 bases). CDR3 size: 14 residues. The germline V gene has CDR1 SGHAT and CDR2 FQNNGV. V was shortened by 7 bases and J by 2 bases, with 14 bases between the two germline ends. The CDR3 region has the DNA TGTGCCAGCACCCCCCCAGGGACCAACTATGGCTACACCTTC. This sequence encodes CASTPPGTNYGYTF.

This clonotype was observed many times. V gene TRBV30 combines with J gene TRBJ2-7, with TRBD2 identical over 8 bases. Germline CDR1 GTSNPN, CDR2 SVGIG (reference sequence). V was pared by 2 bases and J by 7 bases, with 1 base of the junction left unmatched. The CDR3 runs to 11 residues. The CDR3 DNA follows: TGTGCCTGGAGTACTAGCGGTGAGCAGTACGTC. It specifies CAWSTSGEQYV.

This clonotype was recorded at least ten times. The CDR3 protein is CSATRTENYGYTF. Written as DNA, the CDR3 is TGCAGTGCTACCCGGACAGAGAACTATGGCTACACCTTC. The rearrangement joins TRBV20-1 to TRBJ1-2; TRBD1 is a possible D gene (6 bases). This CDR3 contains 13 residues. Between the trimmed V and J ends, which lost 4 bases and 2 bases, there was a span of 11 bases. Germline V gene lookup returns CDR1 DFQATT and CDR2 SNEGSKA (reference sequence).

This clonotype was counted only a few times. A read error may be the cause here, since a much bigger clone is one base away. The chain carries TRBV7-3 and TRBJ2-3; D uncertain. The CDR3 contains 14 residues. Germline lookup yields CDR1 SGHTA and CDR2 FQGTGA. V was shortened by 2 bases and J by 1 base, with 7 bases between the two germline ends. The CDR3 DNA reads TGTGCCAGCAGCTTACTCCCTGGCACAGATACGCAGTATTTT. It codes for CASSLLPGTDTQYF. Complete variable domain (other parts from reference TRBV7-3 and TRBJ2-3): GAGVSQTPSNKVTEKGKYVELRCDPISGHTALYWYRQSLGQGPEFLIYFQGTGAADDSGLPNDRFFAVRPEGSVSTLKIQRTERGDSAVYLCASSLLPGTDTQYFGPGTRLTVL.

In this sample, this clonotype turned up many times. This chain connects TRBV7-3 to TRBJ1-1, with no clear D. Germline V gene sequence: CDR1 SGHTA, CDR2 FQGTGA. CDR3 length: 14 residues. The V end lost 0 bases, the J end lost 0 bases, and 5 bases lay between the germline ends. The CDR3 DNA is TGTGCCAGCAGCTTAACCACAGTGAACACTGAAGCTTTCTTT. Amino acid sequence: CASSLTTVNTEAFF.

This clonotype was observed many times. In DNA form, the CDR3 reads TGTGCCAGCAGTTACTCCAGGAGGGACAGAGACACCATATATTTT. It codes for CASSYSRRDRDTIYF. The chain has TRBV6-5 and TRBJ1-3; 7 nucleotides match TRBD1. CDR1 and CDR2 (germline): MNHEY, SVGAGI. The V and J ends lost 0 bases and 8 bases, in that order; junction bases with no gene match: 7. The CDR3 extends over 15 amino acids.

This clonotype was detected many times. The rearrangement joins TRBV18 to TRBJ2-3; no clear D gene. The CDR3 extends over 12 amino acids. Germline CDR1 is KGHSH and CDR2 is LQKENI. Deletions cut 3 bases from V and 4 bases from J, with 5 bases between. CDR3 bases: TGTGCCAGCTCACCCTATTCAGATACGCAGTATTTT. Protein product: CASSPYSDTQYF.